What follows are 9 T cell receptor beta chains derived from one specimen sequenced in a study of blood T cell repertoires in COVID-19. Here immunoSEQ multiplex PCR was the method, and the copy in TCRdb shows in-frame clones only, minus some. The table has a few hundred thousand clones, 87% seen once. Sequencing input: PBMCs or T cells enriched from blood (not recorded which). The receptors here all came from a man aged 18-30 years with acute COVID-19.

The chain has TRBV30 and TRBJ2-7; D is ambiguous. This CDR3 is 11 amino acids long. V was trimmed by 0 bases and J by 3 bases, leaving 3 bases between them. The germline CDR1 and CDR2 sequences are GTSNPN and SVGIG (reference sequence). The CDR3 DNA reads as TGTGCCTGGAGTGTCAGCTACGAGCAGTACTTC. It translates to CAWSVSYEQYF.

The chain uses TRBV4-1 and TRBJ1-4; D uncertain. The V gene lost 2 bases and the J gene lost 4 bases, with 14 bases spanning the gap. Looked up from germline, CDR1 is MGHRA and CDR2 is YSYEKL. CDR3 length: 16 amino acids. The CDR3 is CASSQWGGFINEKLFF. The CDR3 DNA reads as TGCGCCAGCAGCCAATGGGGAGGCTTCATTAATGAAAAACTGTTTTTT.

The chain joins TRBV4-1 to TRBJ2-7; the D is unclear. The CDR3 extends over 14 amino acids. Germline V gene data show CDR1 as MGHRA and CDR2 as YSYEKL. Trimming took off 1 base at V and 5 bases at J, with 12 bases between the two ends. This CDR3 reads CASSQGWVADEQYF. The DNA of the CDR3 is TGCGCCAGCAGCCAAGGCTGGGTAGCAGACGAGCAGTACTTC.

Points on this clone: One end of the junction fails to match germline, which may point to a read error. The rearrangement uses TRBV7-7 and TRBJ2-7; D is possibly TRBD2 (6 bases). The CDR3 sequence is 17 residues long. The V gene's germline CDR1 is SSHAT and CDR2 FNYEAQ (reference sequence). The CDR3, as DNA: TGTGCTAGCAGCCCTGCTGCGCCCGCGGGGAACTCCTACGAGCAGTACTTC. This translates into CASSPAAPAGNSYEQYF.

The rearrangement links TRBV9 to TRBJ2-2; 9 bases match TRBD1. The CDR3 is made up of 14 amino acids. Germline CDR1 is SGDLS and CDR2 is YYNGEE. V shed 2 bases and J 4 bases; nucleotides not matched to a gene: 0. In DNA, the CDR3 is TGTGCCAGCAGCGTGACAGGGGGCACCGGGGAGCTGTTTTTT. Translating gives CASSVTGGTGELFF.

The rearrangement joins TRBV9 to TRBJ1-2, with D unresolved. CDR1 SGDLS and CDR2 YYNGEE come from the germline V gene. CDR3 length: 14 amino acids. The V end was cut by 4 bases, the J end by 4 bases, with 14 bases between. Here the CDR3 DNA reads TGTGCCAGCAGCTCCGAGCGGGGAGGCTATGGCTACACCTTC. Translation gives CASSSERGGYGYTF. The full variable domain, completed using reference TRBV9 and TRBJ1-2, is DSGVTQTPKHLITATGQRVTLRCSPRSGDLSVYWYQQSLDQGLQFLIQYYNGEERAKGNILERFSAQQFPDLHSELNLSSLELGDSALYFCASSSERGGYGYTFGSGTRLTVV.

The chain carries TRBV5-8 and TRBJ2-7; TRBD2 matches at 9 bases. The germline CDR1 and CDR2 sequences are SGHTS and YDEGEE. The J segment lost 3 bases and the V segment lost 4 bases, leaving 11 bases of the junction unmatched. The CDR3 is 16 residues long. In nucleotides, the CDR3 is TGTGCCAGCAGCGACGAGGGGCGGGAGGGCCACTACGAGCAGTACTTC. Translated, it gives CASSDEGREGHYEQYF. The full variable domain, in which reference TRBV5-8 and TRBJ2-7 provide the parts outside the CDR3, is EAGVTQSPTHLIKTRGQQATLRCSPISGHTSVYWYQQALGLGLQFLLWYDEGEERNRGNFPPRFSGRQFPNYSSELNVNALELEDSALYLCASSDEGREGHYEQYFGPGTRLTVT.

This chain links TRBV19 with TRBJ2-7, with a weak D call TRBD2 (6 bases). CDR3 length: 13 amino acids. The V end lost 1 base, the J end lost 6 bases, and 10 bases lay between the germline ends. CDR1 is LNHDA and CDR2 is SQIVND in the germline V gene (reference sequence). CDR3 in amino acids: CASSIAGELEQYF. The CDR3 DNA reads TGTGCCAGTAGTATAGCGGGGGAACTCGAGCAGTACTTC.

The chain carries TRBV29-1 and TRBJ2-3, with a possible D match to TRBD1 (5 bases). Trimming removed 3 bases at V and 0 bases at J, with 19 bases between. CDR3 size: 17 residues. The V gene's germline CDR1 is SQVTM and CDR2 ANQGSEA. CDR3 DNA: TGCAGCGTTGAGTCCCTAACTGACAGCTCTAGCACAGATACGCAGTATTTT. Residues: CSVESLTDSSSTDTQYF.